The clone carrying this T cell receptor (beta chain) was recorded only once. The antigen is undetermined. Germline CDR1 SGHTS, CDR2 YDEGEE. The CDR3 consists of 14 residues. V lost 3 bases to trimming and J lost 1 base; unmatched junction nucleotides: 1. During the collection period, no donor immune events like infections were recorded. Clones were read by immunoSEQ multiplex PCR, and TCRdb kept only the in-frame ones, dropping some. The sample lists approximately 97,000 clones; about nine tenths were seen once. This sample is part of a study of identifying expanded T cells in peripheral blood. Overall study findings and caveats: Roughly two-week clone count variance significantly increased as total template count grew.

The TCR sequence derives from a person aged 18 to 75 in good health. The material sequenced was blood. The gene calls are TRBV5-8 and TRBJ1-5, with TRBD1 matching 7 bases. This chain's CDR3 is CASSSDRSNQPQHF. The CDR3 DNA is TGTGCCAGCAGCTCGGACAGGAGCAATCAGCCCCAGCATTTT.